These T cell receptor beta chains were read from a single sample in a study of cytomegalovirus exposure and HLA in healthy donors. Clones were read by immunoSEQ multiplex PCR, and TCRdb kept only the in-frame ones, dropping some. The profile shows about 130,000 clones, 80% to 90% of them singletons. The sample consisted of PBMCs. The receptors shown here come from a woman under 30 in good health and CMV-seronegative. The CDR3 runs from the conserved cysteine through the conserved F or W. D genes are given only for firm matches.

v_call	j_call	d_call	cdr3_aa
TRBV27	TRBJ1-1	TRBD1	CASSPIRQGATEAFF
TRBV27	TRBJ2-3	TRBD1	CASGFILGQGVTDTQYF
TRBV30	TRBJ2-5	.	CAARFGETQYF
TRBV19	TRBJ2-2	.	CASSTWELRTGELFF
TRBV6-6	TRBJ1-2	.	CASSYDLLDSYGYTF
TRBV29-1	TRBJ1-2	.	CSVEKQVNYGYTF
TRBV5-1	TRBJ2-1	TRBD1	CASSRGQGPSTNEQFF
TRBV30	TRBJ1-2	.	CAKGGTSISPNYGYTF
TRBV7-2	TRBJ2-5	TRBD1	CASTIRGLTVAQYF
TRBV10-3	TRBJ2-5	TRBD1	CAIADRAETQYF
TRBV15	TRBJ2-2	.	CATSRDPQGTTGELFF
TRBV7-7	TRBJ1-5	.	CASSRDKETHSNQPQHF
TRBV27	TRBJ2-1	.	CASSSLDKFHNEQFF
TRBV5-6	TRBJ2-5	TRBD1	CASRSQGAGKTQYF
TRBV7-9	TRBJ2-7	TRBD2	CASSYSGNYEQYF
TRBV7-9	TRBJ2-7	TRBD2	CASRPLASPYEQYF
TRBV6-6	TRBJ1-5	TRBD1	CASRQWDRGVDQPQHF
TRBV4-2	TRBJ1-6	.	CASSQQLSRDSPLHF
TRBV29-1	TRBJ2-1	.	CSVDPAGLGNEQFF
TRBV18	TRBJ2-3	.	CASAESGDTQYF
TRBV11-2	TRBJ2-3	TRBD1	CASSYRTGVFGDTQYF
TRBV4-1	TRBJ1-3	.	CASSQEPKPVTRVLNTIYF
TRBV27	TRBJ1-1	.	CASTAGVNTEAFF
TRBV7-2	TRBJ2-5	TRBD2	CASSLNSGEETQYF
TRBV11-2	TRBJ2-3	TRBD2	CASSLTGGGATDTQYF
TRBV6-1	TRBJ2-1	TRBD2	CATDVGSGRDEQFF
TRBV29-1	TRBJ2-7	.	CSVLMVSGSDEQYF
TRBV5-4	TRBJ1-5	.	CASSFWEQGRNQPQHF
TRBV7-2	TRBJ1-5	.	CASSVQEYNQPQHF
TRBV15	TRBJ1-5	.	CATSRDRGENQPQHF
TRBV6-6	TRBJ2-6	.	CATKQGANVLTF
TRBV4-3	TRBJ1-5	TRBD1	CASSPDRVNQPQHF
TRBV27	TRBJ2-3	.	CASSSAPKTGGFHTDTQYF
TRBV30	TRBJ2-2	.	CAWSVLAGTGELFF
TRBV5-1	TRBJ2-7	.	CASKISGTYEQYF
TRBV7-9	TRBJ1-1	.	CASSSRDTETEAFF
TRBV5-1	TRBJ2-3	TRBD2	CASSLTAGGLDTQYF
TRBV28	TRBJ1-5	TRBD1	CASKPENRGINQPQHF
TRBV6-5	TRBJ2-7	TRBD2	CAALASGSDEQYF
TRBV28	TRBJ1-4	.	CASSIRTATNEKLFF
TRBV25-1	TRBJ1-1	.	CASSEYGGGTEAFF
TRBV10-1	TRBJ1-1	.	CASSESVSPTEAFF
TRBV28	TRBJ1-5	TRBD1	CASRRTGFRQPQHF
TRBV6-1	TRBJ2-1	.	CASNPGSYNEQFF
TRBV7-9	TRBJ2-1	TRBD2	CASRTSGWGEQFF
TRBV7-6	TRBJ2-5	.	CASSSTRSGETQYF
TRBV6-5	TRBJ2-2	.	CASSGWPNTGELFF
TRBV29-1	TRBJ1-1	.	CSVEPDTEAFF
TRBV28	TRBJ1-5	TRBD1	CASSSNRGKVSNQPQHF
TRBV5-1	TRBJ1-1	TRBD1	CASSLQGALTEAFF
TRBV28	TRBJ1-5	TRBD1	CASDPAGQGAFSNQPQHF
TRBV18	TRBJ2-5	.	CASSQGFGETQYF
TRBV28	TRBJ2-5	.	CASRGRLRGQETQYF
TRBV6-1	TRBJ2-5	TRBD2	CASSDTTGGQETQYF